This entry features one T cell receptor (beta chain) sequence. Its antigen target is currently unknown. No much larger clone exists at a distance of one base, and base qualities are not known. This sample is part of a study of glioma-infiltrating T cells after dendritic cell vaccination (dated by TCRdb to 2015 to 2016). The study in broad terms: Of the 15 glioblastoma patients in the cohort, all drawn from Phase I and II dendritic cell vaccination trials, 9 were newly diagnosed and 6 had recurrent disease. Patients received autologous tumor lysate-pulsed dendritic cell vaccination between about 2002 and 2012. The vaccine was prepared from monocyte-derived dendritic cells that were cultured for 6 to 7 days with IL-4 and GM-CSF and then pulsed overnight with autologous tumor lysate. Each patient was given three intradermal dendritic cell vaccine injections, spaced two weeks apart, in the arm below the axilla. In glioblastoma patients vaccinated with dendritic cells, deep sequencing of TCR beta CDR3 regions served to measure tumor-infiltrating lymphocyte content and to compare repertoires between tumor and blood. Survival after dendritic cell vaccination was correlated with TCR sequencing metrics, such as TIL content and the overlap between tumor and blood repertoires.

Trimming leaves V shorter by 6 bases and J shorter by 2 bases, with the junction holding 9 bases beyond the gene matches. Spanning cysteine to phenylalanine, the CDR3 consists of 14 amino acids. This entry keeps only the CDR3 DNA: 42 bases, framed from base 1. CDR1 is given as SQVTM and CDR2 as ANQGSEA, both from the germline V gene. The intended sense of this specimen's time point label: after dendritic cell vaccination, including at tumor progression/relapse. Patients were selected for having adequate residual fresh-frozen tumor tissue and more than two years of available survival data. An isocitrate dehydrogenase mutation was not carried by any of the glioblastoma patients, although molecular status was otherwise variable. PBMC were collected before vaccination, two weeks after the third vaccination, and at tumor progression if tumor progression occurred. The Qiagen DNeasy Blood extraction Kit was used for extraction of genomic DNA.

TCRB CDR3 regions were amplified from about 2 ug genomic DNA, or all available DNA if less, using the immunoSEQ assay. Multiplex PCR used 60 forward primers for TCR V beta segments and 13 reverse primers for J beta segments. To estimate the number of reads per starting template, synthetic control templates were added to each sample at limiting dilution. Sequencing produced 87 bp reads on the Illumina HiSeq System. From the authors' description of their analysis: PCR and sequencing errors were removed by a nearest neighbor algorithm that merged closely related sequences. TCR overlap was measured as the percentage of unique tumor TCR beta sequences also present in the same patient's peripheral blood. Drawn from immuneACCESS, this table holds only the in-frame rearrangements with V and J called that TCRdb kept. Clones are partly lost; checked studies trace under half to an unresolved V gene and leave the rest unexplained. V, J and clone size are those of that table, while D and trimming were read from the DNA. Counted in this sample were roughly 87,000 clones; around 83% of them appeared once. Around 6.5% of the sample goes to the ten largest clones.

Beyond this particular receptor, the publication reports: No direct relationship between TCR clonality and survival was found, suggesting that a diverse polyclonal response may matter. The cohort was small and heterogeneous, with few patients having full blood and tumor sets and even fewer initial-recurrent tumor pairs. Higher estimated pretreatment TIL content predicted longer time to progression and overall survival after dendritic cell vaccination. The TCR overlap response model with three groups was called speculative and said to need prospective validation.

This clonotype originated in a human donor with glioblastoma. Sequenced material: blood, taken after dendritic cell vaccination. The V and J segments used are TRBV29-1 and TRBJ1-1; a stretch of 7 junction bases matches TRBD1. In nucleotide form, the sequence is TGCAGCGTACCCAGGGGGGCCGATAACACTGAAGCTTTCTTT. Its translation reads: CSVPRGADNTEAFF.